The source of this T cell receptor beta chain is a study of blood T cell repertoires in COVID-19. The overall study: T cells, B-cell-depleted T cells, or PBMCs supplied cDNA or gDNA.

The assay was immunoSEQ multiplex PCR, and TCRdb's table has in-frame clones only and misses some. The sample contains under 200,000 clones, around 74% of which appear only once. Germline V lookup: CDR1 LNHDA, CDR2 SQIVND (reference sequence). The junction had 9 bases not matched to a gene; V was cut back by 8 bases and J by 4 bases. This CDR3 region has 15 residues. This TCR was recovered from an older man with acute or convalescent COVID-19. The chain carries TRBV19 and TRBJ2-1; 9 nucleotides agree with TRBD1. The material sequenced was peripheral blood. The CDR3 reads CASGLTGGIYNEQFF. Here the CDR3 DNA reads TGTGCCAGTGGCCTCACAGGGGGCATATACAATGAGCAGTTCTTC. The variable domain in full, with the rest retrieved from reference TRBV19 and TRBJ2-1, is DGGITQSPKYLFRKEGQNVTLSCEQNLNHDAMYWYRQDPGQGLRLIYYSQIVNDFQKGDIAEGYSVSREKKESFPLTVTSAQKNPTAFYLCASGLTGGIYNEQFFGPGTRLTVL.